This T cell receptor beta chain originates from a study of technical replicates of blood from a handful of donors. Sequencing used immunoSEQ multiplex PCR; TCRdb keeps in-frame clones, though not all of them. The sample lists tens of thousands of clones, approximately 94% occurring once. V lost 4 bases and J lost 3, with 12 bases in between. Germline CDR1 is SQVTM and CDR2 is ANQGSEA. The CDR3 runs to 14 residues. The sequence was collected from a human donor in good health. V usage is TRBV29-1 and J usage is TRBJ1-4; no firm D call. The material sequenced was T cells isolated from PBMCs. The CDR3 sequence: CSVAGVGSNEKLFF. CDR3 DNA sequence: TGCAGCGTTGCCGGGGTCGGCTCTAATGAAAAACTGTTTTTT.